This passage covers 19 T cell receptor beta chains from one sample sequenced in a study of beta chain features in type 1 diabetes. What was sequenced were expressed TCRB transcripts, since all of the isolated RNA had been reverse transcribed. Method: immunoSEQ multiplex PCR; TCRdb's copy keeps in-frame clones and lacks some. The data contain approximately 470,000 clones, 25% to 35% of them singletons. What was sequenced was naive CD4+ T cells from blood. The source is a man aged 18 to 29 in good health.

The genes are TRBV11-2 and TRBJ1-2; D ambiguous. CDR1 and CDR2 (germline): SGHAT, FQNNGV. This CDR3 is built from 15 residues. V was trimmed by 1 base and J by 4 bases, leaving 13 bases between them. CDR3 nucleotide sequence: TGTGCCAGCAGCTTAGCTCTGTCTCGGGGCTATGGCTACACCTTC. This encodes CASSLALSRGYGYTF.

There are a few counts of this clone. The chain couples TRBV5-1 to TRBJ2-1, with unresolved D. V was cut by 0 bases and J by 1 base, with 17 bases left in between. Germline lookup yields CDR1 SGHRS and CDR2 YFSETQ. The length of the CDR3 is 18 residues. The CDR3 DNA sequence: TGCGCCAGCAGCTTGGGGTCCACCACCCCGAGTTCCTACAATGAGCAGTTCTTC. Its translation: CASSLGSTTPSSYNEQFF.

The genes are TRBV7-8 and TRBJ2-5; TRBD1 matches 9 bases. Per germline, CDR1 SGHVS and CDR2 FQNEAQ. The V gene end was trimmed by 2 bases and the J gene end by 5 bases; junction bases not matched to a gene: 6. The CDR3 has 15 amino acids. The CDR3 bases are TGTGCCAGCAGCTTAACACAGGGGGCGGCGGAGACCCAGTACTTC. Encoded protein: CASSLTQGAAETQYF.

CDR3 DNA: TGTGCCAGCAGTAGGCCCGAAGTTGAGCAGTTCTTC. Translating it yields CASSRPEVEQFF. The J gene is TRBJ2-1, the V gene TRBV28; D is unclear. From germline, CDR1 is MDHEN and CDR2 SYDVKM. The CDR3 has 12 residues. V lost 5 bases and J 9 bases, leaving 11 bases between the germline ends.

This clone was seen just once. The chain couples TRBV7-6 to TRBJ2-7; D call uncertain. The germline V gene has CDR1 SGHVS and CDR2 FNYEAQ. This CDR3 is 13 amino acids long. V was pared by 1 base and J by 6 bases, with 10 bases between. The CDR3 DNA reads TGTGCCAGCAGCTTAGTAGAATTCGGCGAGCAGTACTTC. It translates to CASSLVEFGEQYF.

This clone was counted only a few times. The chain combines TRBV19 with TRBJ2-1; D remains unclear. Germline values: CDR1 LNHDA, CDR2 SQIVND (reference sequence). The CDR3 is 13 amino acids. V lost 5 bases, J lost 3 bases, and 8 bases lay in between. CDR3 DNA sequence: TGTGCCAGTAGTGTGTTCGGCTACAATGAGCAGTTCTTC. Amino acids: CASSVFGYNEQFF.

V gene TRBV27 combines with J gene TRBJ1-2; D uncertain. Germline CDR1 reads MNHEY; CDR2 reads SMNVEV (reference sequence). Trimming pared 3 bases from V and 4 bases from J, leaving 9 bases between. CDR3 length: 13 amino acids. In nucleotides, the CDR3 is TGTGCCAGCAGTTTCACAGTGGGCTATGGCTACACCTTC. Translating it yields CASSFTVGYGYTF.

The V call is TRBV30, the J call TRBJ1-1; the D is unclear. The CDR3 loop spans 13 amino acids. Germline loops: CDR1 GTSNPN, CDR2 SVGIG (reference sequence). Trimming removed 2 bases from V and 1 base from J, with 8 bases in between. The CDR3 nucleotides are TGTGCCTGGAGTCAGGAGGGGAACACTGAAGCTTTCTTT. It encodes CAWSQEGNTEAFF.

The chain links TRBV30 to TRBJ2-4, with 11 bases identical to TRBD1. The trim removed 3 bases at V and 8 bases at J, leaving 6 bases unmatched. Per germline, CDR1 GTSNPN and CDR2 SVGIG (reference sequence). CDR3 size: 14 residues. This CDR3 reads CAWSGQGAVYIQYF. CDR3 coding DNA: TGTGCCTGGAGCGGACAGGGGGCTGTATACATTCAGTACTTC. Full variable domain (remainder filled in from reference TRBV30 and TRBJ2-4): SQTIHQWPATLVQPVGSPLSLECTVEGTSNPNLYWYRQAAGRGLQLLFYSVGIGQISSEVPQNLSASRPQDRQFILSSKKLLLSDSGFYLCAWSGQGAVYIQYFGAGTRLSVL.

The chain couples TRBV14 to TRBJ2-1; D is ambiguous. The CDR3 covers 15 residues. Germline CDR1 SGHDN, CDR2 FVKESK. Trimming removed 3 bases from V and 2 bases from J, with 11 bases in between. Written as DNA, the CDR3 is TGTGCCAGCAGCCAGATCGGCATTGCCTACAATGAGCAGTTCTTC. As protein: CASSQIGIAYNEQFF.

The chain combines TRBV19 with TRBJ2-3; unclear D gene. V dropped 10 bases and J dropped 0 bases, with 11 bases sitting between them. The CDR3 is 13 residues long. CDR1 is LNHDA and CDR2 is SQIVND in the germline V gene (reference sequence). CDR3 sequence reads: CATSKSSTDTQYF. The CDR3 nucleotides are TGTGCCACCTCTAAGTCCAGCACAGATACGCAGTATTTT. Using reference TRBV19 and TRBJ2-3 for the parts outside the CDR3, the full variable domain is DGGITQSPKYLFRKEGQNVTLSCEQNLNHDAMYWYRQDPGQGLRLIYYSQIVNDFQKGDIAEGYSVSREKKESFPLTVTSAQKNPTAFYLCATSKSSTDTQYFGPGTRLTVL.

This clone was detected a few times. The chain carries TRBV6-5 and TRBJ2-3; 11 nucleotides match TRBD1. V shed 6 bases and J 7 bases; nucleotides not matched to a gene: 9. Germline CDR1 is MNHEY and CDR2 is SVGAGI. This CDR3 is 15 amino acids long. CDR3 DNA sequence: TGTGCCAGCAGCCTCGGACAGGGGGCGCGGAATACGCAGTATTTT. Its translation is CASSLGQGARNTQYF.

This clone showed up just a few times. The CDR3, as DNA: TGTGCCTGGAGTAGGGTAGGGCGGGAGACCCAGTACTTC. Translated: CAWSRVGRETQYF. The chain is built from TRBV30 and TRBJ2-5; D is ambiguous. V gave up 2 bases and J gave up 5 bases, with 12 bases separating them. This CDR3 has 13 residues. In germline, CDR1 is GTSNPN, CDR2 SVGIG (reference sequence).

This clone showed up just a few times. This sequence joins TRBV29-1 and TRBJ2-7; D is ambiguous. The V end was cut by 5 bases, the J end by 0 bases, with 17 bases between. From germline, CDR1 is SQVTM and CDR2 ANQGSEA. The CDR3 loop spans 15 amino acids. In DNA, the CDR3 is TGCAGCGTTACCCGAGGTGGGCGCAGCTCCTACGAGCAGTACTTC. Translated: CSVTRGGRSSYEQYF.

In its sample, this clone was seen once. The chain is built from TRBV5-1 and TRBJ2-7, with D perhaps TRBD1 (6 bases). Germline CDR1 SGHRS, CDR2 YFSETQ. V lost 3 bases to trimming and J lost 1 base, with 14 bases between them. This CDR3 region has 15 residues. CDR3 nucleotides: TGCGCCAGCAGCTGGGGGCAGGCACCTTCCTACGAGCAGTACTTC. Protein sequence: CASSWGQAPSYEQYF.

The CDR3 region has the DNA TGTGCCAGCTCACCTCTCGCAGCGGGAGATGTGGATACGCAGTATTTT. It specifies CASSPLAAGDVDTQYF. The V and J genes are TRBV18 and TRBJ2-3; 8 bases are shared with TRBD2. The CDR3 is 16 amino acids. The junction had 11 bases not matched to a gene; V was cut back by 3 bases and J by 6 bases. CDR1 and CDR2 from the germline V gene are KGHSH and LQKENI. Full variable domain (missing parts from reference TRBV18 and TRBJ2-3): NAGVMQNPRHLVRRRGQEARLRCSPMKGHSHVYWYRQLPEEGLKFMVYLQKENIIDESGMPKERFSAEFPKEGPSILRIQQVVRGDSAAYFCASSPLAAGDVDTQYFGPGTRLTVL.

This clone occurred a few times. This chain uses TRBV30 with TRBJ2-3; D uncertain. The germline CDR1 and CDR2 sequences are GTSNPN and SVGIG (reference sequence). The V gene lost 0 bases and the J gene lost 8 bases, with 15 bases spanning the gap. This CDR3 region has 14 residues. Written as DNA, the CDR3 is TGTGCCTGGAGTGTCCTATCGCAGGCGGTTACGCAGTATTTT. Encoded protein: CAWSVLSQAVTQYF. Together with reference TRBV30 and TRBJ2-3, the CDR3 gives the full variable domain: SQTIHQWPATLVQPVGSPLSLECTVEGTSNPNLYWYRQAAGRGLQLLFYSVGIGQISSEVPQNLSASRPQDRQFILSSKKLLLSDSGFYLCAWSVLSQAVTQYFGPGTRLTVL.

This clone was recorded a few times. Other DNA sequences in this sample translate to the same CDR3. V is TRBV4-1 and J is TRBJ2-7; 10 positions agree with TRBD1. Looked up from germline, CDR1 is MGHRA and CDR2 is YSYEKL. This CDR3 contains 17 residues. The ends lost 1 base at V and 3 bases at J; junction bases unmatched: 9. CDR3 sequence (DNA): TGCGCCAGCAGCCAAGTTACGACGGGACAGGGGCTCTACGAGCAGTACTTC. It translates to CASSQVTTGQGLYEQYF.

A few counts support this clone. CDR3 DNA: TGTGCCTGGAGTGATGGGTTAGCGGGCGAGTGGGAGCTGTTTTTT. The encoded protein is CAWSDGLAGEWELFF. The chain couples TRBV30 to TRBJ2-2; 7 nucleotides match TRBD2. The CDR3 totals 15 residues. Unmatched junction bases numbered 11, after V lost 1 base and J lost 9 bases. Germline V gives CDR1 GTSNPN, CDR2 SVGIG (reference sequence).